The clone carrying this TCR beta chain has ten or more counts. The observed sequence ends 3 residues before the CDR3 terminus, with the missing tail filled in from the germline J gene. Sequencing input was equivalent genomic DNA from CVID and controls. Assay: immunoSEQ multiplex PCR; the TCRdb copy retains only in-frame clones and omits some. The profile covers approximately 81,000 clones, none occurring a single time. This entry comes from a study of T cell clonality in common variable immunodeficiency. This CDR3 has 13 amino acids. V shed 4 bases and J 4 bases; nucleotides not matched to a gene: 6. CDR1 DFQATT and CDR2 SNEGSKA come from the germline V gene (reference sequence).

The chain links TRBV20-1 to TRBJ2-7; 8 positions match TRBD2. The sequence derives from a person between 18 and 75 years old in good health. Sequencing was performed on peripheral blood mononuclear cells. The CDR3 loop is CSAIYPSGYEQYF. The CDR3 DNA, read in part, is TGCAGTGCTATATATCCTAGCGGGTACGAG.